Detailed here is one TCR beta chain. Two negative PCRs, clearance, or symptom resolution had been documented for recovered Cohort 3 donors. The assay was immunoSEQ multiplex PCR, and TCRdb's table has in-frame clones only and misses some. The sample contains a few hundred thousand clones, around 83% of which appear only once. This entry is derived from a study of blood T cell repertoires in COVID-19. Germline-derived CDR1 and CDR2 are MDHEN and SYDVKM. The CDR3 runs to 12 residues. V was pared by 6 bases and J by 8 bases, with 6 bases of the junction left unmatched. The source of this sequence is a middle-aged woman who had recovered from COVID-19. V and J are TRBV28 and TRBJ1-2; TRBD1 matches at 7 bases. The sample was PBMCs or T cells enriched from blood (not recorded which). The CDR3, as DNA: TGTGCCAGCAGAGCCGGGACAGAAGGCTACACCTTC. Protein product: CASRAGTEGYTF.